These T cell receptor beta chains were read from a single sample in a study of cytomegalovirus exposure and HLA in healthy donors. The method was immunoSEQ multiplex PCR; TCRdb's version includes in-frame clones alone and lacks a portion of them. Seen here are approximately 100,000 clones, over 65% observed once, and the top ten hold around 5.1%. Sequencing was performed on PBMCs. The source of these receptors is a female donor in good health and CMV-seropositive. CDR3s include the opening cysteine and the closing phenylalanine or tryptophan. A D gene is named only where the DNA matches it firmly. Rows give clone size only sometimes, using once, few, many, or a class for an expanded clone.

j_call | d_call | clone_size | v_call | cdr3_aa | cdr3_nt
TRBJ1-4 | NA | NA | TRBV18 | CASSPTGNRGNEKLFF | TGTGCCAGCTCCCCAACAGGGAATCGGGGTAATGAAAAACTGTTTTTT
TRBJ1-5 | NA | NA | TRBV19 | CASSIPGGTQHF | TGTGCCAGTAGTATTCCAGGTGGTACCCAGCATTTT
TRBJ2-4 | NA | NA | TRBV5-5 | CASSYGPQRDIQYF | TGTGCCAGCAGCTACGGTCCACAACGGGACATTCAGTACTTC
TRBJ2-3 | TRBD1 | once | TRBV5-1 | CASGPGGTGGTDTQYF | TGCGCCAGCGGACCTGGAGGGACAGGGGGCACAGATACGCAGTATTTT
TRBJ1-1 | TRBD1 | NA | TRBV28 | CASSQQGAWTEAFF | TGTGCCAGCAGTCAACAGGGGGCCTGGACTGAAGCTTTCTTT
TRBJ2-7 | TRBD1 | NA | TRBV29-1 | CSADRGGEQYF | TGCAGCGCGGACAGGGGGGGAGAGCAGTACTTC
TRBJ1-1 | NA | NA | TRBV4-1 | CASSQDNLGGQVASLPEAFF | TGCGCCAGCAGCCAAGATAATTTAGGTGGGCAGGTTGCATCGTTGCCTGAAGCTTTCTTT
TRBJ2-3 | TRBD1 | NA | TRBV5-1 | CASSWTGGHKADTQYF | TGCGCCAGCAGCTGGACAGGGGGACACAAAGCAGATACGCAGTATTTT
TRBJ2-7 | TRBD1 | NA | TRBV9 | CASTRLGQFYEQYF | TGTGCCAGCACCCGACTGGGACAGTTCTACGAGCAGTACTTC
TRBJ1-5 | TRBD1 | NA | TRBV5-6 | CASSSGTGPGNQPQHF | TGTGCCAGCAGCTCCGGGACAGGGCCCGGCAATCAGCCCCAGCATTTT
TRBJ1-4 | NA | NA | TRBV4-1 | CASSLGAGGRTNEKLFF | TGCGCCAGCAGCCTCGGGGCGGGGGGCCGAACTAATGAAAAACTGTTTTTT
TRBJ1-1 | NA | NA | TRBV9 | CASSARSRTEAFF | TGTGCCAGCAGCGCCCGTTCTCGCACTGAAGCTTTCTTT
TRBJ2-3 | NA | NA | TRBV5-5 | CASSFLSSGSSDTQYF | TGTGCCAGCAGCTTTCTCTCGTCCGGGAGTTCAGATACGCAGTATTTT
TRBJ2-1 | TRBD2 | NA | TRBV5-4 | CASSGWLADNEQFF | TGTGCCAGCAGCGGGTGGCTAGCGGATAATGAGCAGTTCTTC
TRBJ2-5 | TRBD1 | NA | TRBV2 | CASSPDRRYQETQYF | TGTGCCAGCAGTCCGGACAGGCGGTACCAAGAGACCCAGTACTTC
TRBJ2-7 | TRBD2 | once | TRBV20-1 | CSAALAREQYF | TGCAGTGCGGCACTAGCGCGCGAGCAGTACTTC
TRBJ2-7 | NA | NA | TRBV7-2 | CASSLLPSYEQYF | TGTGCCAGCAGCCTTCTACCTTCCTACGAGCAGTACTTC
TRBJ2-2 | NA | NA | TRBV9 | CASSIGGITGELFF | TGTGCCAGCAGCATTGGGGGCATAACCGGGGAGCTGTTTTTT
TRBJ1-4 | NA | NA | TRBV4-1 | CASSQLVNYNEKLFF | TGCGCCAGCAGCCAATTAGTGAATTATAATGAAAAACTGTTTTTT
TRBJ1-3 | NA | NA | TRBV5-1 | CASSLISAGNTIYF | TGCGCCAGCAGCTTGATTTCCGCTGGAAACACCATATATTTT
TRBJ1-1 | NA | NA | TRBV12-5 | CASGLNSLMNTEAFF | TGTGCTAGTGGTTTGAACAGCTTGATGAACACTGAAGCTTTCTTT
TRBJ2-7 | NA | NA | TRBV5-5 | CASSLALGALEVYEQYF | TGTGCCAGCAGCTTGGCCCTGGGGGCCCTCGAAGTCTACGAGCAGTACTTC